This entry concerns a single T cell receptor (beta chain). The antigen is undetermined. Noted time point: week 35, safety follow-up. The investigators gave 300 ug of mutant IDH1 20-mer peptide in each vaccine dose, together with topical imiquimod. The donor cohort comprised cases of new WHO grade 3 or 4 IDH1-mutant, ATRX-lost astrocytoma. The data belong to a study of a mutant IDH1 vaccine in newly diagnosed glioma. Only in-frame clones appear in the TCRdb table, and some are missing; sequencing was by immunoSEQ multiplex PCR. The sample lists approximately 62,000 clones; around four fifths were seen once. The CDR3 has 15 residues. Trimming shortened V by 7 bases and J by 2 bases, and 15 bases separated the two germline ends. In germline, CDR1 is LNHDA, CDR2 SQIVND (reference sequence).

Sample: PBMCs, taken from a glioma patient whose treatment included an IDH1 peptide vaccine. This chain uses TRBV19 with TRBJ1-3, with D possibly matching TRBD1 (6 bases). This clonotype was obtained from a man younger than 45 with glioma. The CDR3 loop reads CASIRRGGPGNTIYF. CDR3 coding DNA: TGTGCCAGTATTCGCAGGGGAGGCCCTGGAAACACCATATATTTT.